The next 31 T cell receptor beta chains were all read from a single sample in a study of blood T cell repertoires in COVID-19. Produced via immunoSEQ multiplex PCR; TCRdb's table is partial and in-frame only. The data contain 90,000 to 120,000 clones, about nine tenths of them singletons. The sequencing input was peripheral blood. All receptors derive from a woman in her twenties or thirties with acute or convalescent COVID-19.

V is TRBV4-1 and J is TRBJ2-7; tentatively, D is TRBD1 (6 bases). This CDR3 has 14 residues. Germline CDR1 and CDR2: MGHRA and YSYEKL. Trimming took off 6 bases at V and 6 bases at J, with 18 bases between the two ends. The CDR3 loop reads CASRPGHGRTEQYF. CDR3 bases: TGCGCCAGCAGACCGGGACACGGGCGAACCGAGCAGTACTTC.

This clone showed up just once. The genes are TRBV4-1 and TRBJ2-3; tentatively, D is TRBD2 (5 bases). V lost 2 bases to trimming and J lost 2 bases, with 11 bases between them. The CDR3 has 15 residues. Germline V gene lookup returns CDR1 MGHRA and CDR2 YSYEKL. For the CDR3, the DNA is TGCGCCAGCAGCCAACGAGGACTGCTCACAGATACGCAGTATTTT. As protein: CASSQRGLLTDTQYF.

The V and J genes are TRBV27 and TRBJ2-3, with TRBD2 matching 7 bases. The CDR3 has 12 residues. Looked up from germline, CDR1 is MNHEY and CDR2 is SMNVEV (reference sequence). V lost 5 bases to trimming and J lost 10 bases; unmatched junction nucleotides: 6. The CDR3 is CASSLAAPAQYF. The CDR3 nucleotides are TGTGCCAGCAGTCTAGCGGCCCCGGCGCAGTATTTT.

The chain is built from TRBV9 and TRBJ2-3; the match to TRBD2 covers 8 bases. The CDR3 has 12 residues. Trimming removed 3 bases from V and 11 bases from J; junction bases left unmatched: 5. From germline, CDR1 is SGDLS and CDR2 YYNGEE. The CDR3 loop is CASSAAGVGQYF. Here the CDR3 DNA reads TGTGCCAGCAGCGCAGCGGGAGTGGGGCAGTATTTT.

This chain links TRBV19 with TRBJ2-7, with 9 nucleotides matching TRBD1. In germline, CDR1 is LNHDA, CDR2 SQIVND (reference sequence). The CDR3 has 13 amino acids. J lost 3 bases, V lost 10 bases, and 7 bases had no gene match. The CDR3 region is CAISPGQGYEQYF. As DNA, the CDR3 is TGTGCCATCTCTCCGGGACAGGGCTACGAGCAGTACTTC.

The chain joins TRBV6-5 to TRBJ2-3, with D possibly being TRBD1 (8 bases). This CDR3 has 15 amino acids. Trimming took 6 bases from V and 8 from J, leaving 21 bases between them. Germline assignment: CDR1 MNHEY and CDR2 SVGAGI. CDR3 loop: CASRDPSGGGGTQYF. The DNA for the CDR3 is TGTGCCAGCAGAGATCCTTCAGGGGGCGGGGGTACGCAGTATTTT.

The chain joins TRBV29-1 to TRBJ1-4; possible D gene TRBD1, 5 bases. Germline V gene data show CDR1 as SQVTM and CDR2 as ANQGSEA. Between the trimmed V and J ends, which lost 0 bases and 2 bases, there was a span of 22 bases. The CDR3 has 19 amino acids. CDR3 protein: CSVEDHPDSSGDTNEKLFF. Written as DNA, the CDR3 is TGCAGCGTTGAAGATCACCCAGACAGTTCGGGGGATACTAATGAAAAACTGTTTTTT.

The chain combines TRBV4-1 with TRBJ2-7; a possible D gene is TRBD1 (5 bases). Per the germline V gene, CDR1 is MGHRA and CDR2 is YSYEKL. The CDR3 consists of 15 residues. Trimming removed 1 base from V and 3 bases from J, with 13 bases in between. The CDR3 protein is CASSQVQGSYYEQYF. CDR3 in DNA: TGCGCCAGCAGCCAAGTCCAGGGCAGCTACTACGAGCAGTACTTC.

A single count supports this clone. This chain uses TRBV15 with TRBJ1-2, with 7 bases aligning to TRBD1. The V and J ends lost 0 bases and 4 bases, in that order; junction bases with no gene match: 14. Germline V gene lookup returns CDR1 LNHNV and CDR2 YYDKDF (reference sequence). The CDR3 sequence is 18 residues long. The CDR3 DNA follows: TGTGCCACCAGCAGAGATACAATACAGGGGCCAACCCCCTATGGCTACACCTTC. Translated: CATSRDTIQGPTPYGYTF.

This chain uses TRBV5-4 with TRBJ1-4, with no clear D. V was clipped by 1 base and J by 5 bases, with 6 bases between them. CDR1 and CDR2 (germline): SGHNT, YYREEE (reference sequence). This CDR3 has 13 residues. The CDR3 region has the DNA TGTGCCAGCAGCTTGCCGGGGAATGAAAAACTGTTTTTT. It yields the protein CASSLPGNEKLFF. The full variable domain, in which reference TRBV5-4 and TRBJ1-4 provide the parts outside the CDR3, is ETGVTQSPTHLIKTRGQQVTLRCSSQSGHNTVSWYQQALGQGPQFIFQYYREEENGRGNFPPRFSGLQFPNYSSELNVNALELDDSALYLCASSLPGNEKLFFGSGTQLSVL.

The genes are TRBV7-9 and TRBJ2-7; possible D gene TRBD1, 5 bases. Germline loops: CDR1 SEHNR, CDR2 FQNEAQ (reference sequence). With 2 bases removed from V and 2 bases from J, the gap between germline ends came to 16 bases. There are 16 residues in the CDR3. CDR3 coding DNA: TGTGCCAGCAGCTTAAGCGCCGGACACCAAACCTACGAGCAGTACTTC. Translated: CASSLSAGHQTYEQYF.

J is TRBJ2-7 and V is TRBV3-1 (or the pseudogene TRBV3-2), with TRBD1 as a possible D gene (6 bases). V lost 1 base and J 2 bases, leaving 12 bases between the germline ends. Germline V gene sequence: CDR1 LGHDT, CDR2 YNNKEL (reference sequence). The CDR3 runs to 15 residues. The CDR3 DNA follows: TGTGCCAGCAGCCAAGGCCCAGGGGCCCCCTACGAGCAGTACTTC. This codes for CASSQGPGAPYEQYF.

This chain links TRBV6-2 or TRBV6-3 with TRBJ2-4, with D maybe TRBD2 (7 bases). The CDR3 consists of 20 residues. CDR1 and CDR2 (germline): MNHEY, SVGEGT. The V and J ends lost 2 bases and 0 bases respectively, with 23 bases between them. The CDR3 is CASSYPERRGGNKAKNIQYF. As DNA, the CDR3 is TGTGCCAGCAGTTACCCCGAGAGGAGGGGGGGAAATAAAGCCAAAAACATTCAGTACTTC.

The count of this clone is one. The chain uses TRBV14 and TRBJ2-1; 7 nucleotides match TRBD2. The length of the CDR3 is 14 residues. The J segment lost 7 bases and the V segment lost 5 bases, leaving 8 bases of the junction unmatched. CDR1 is SGHDN and CDR2 is FVKESK in the germline V gene. The CDR3 DNA follows: TGTGCCAGCAGCTTGGTGGGCGGGAGTAATGAGCAGTTCTTC. This codes for CASSLVGGSNEQFF.

The chain carries TRBV19 and TRBJ1-6, with no clear D. Per the germline V gene, CDR1 is LNHDA and CDR2 is SQIVND (reference sequence). The CDR3 is made up of 14 amino acids. Trimming removed 6 bases from V and 5 bases from J, with 11 bases in between. The CDR3 nucleotides read TGTGCCAGTAGCGGTCTTATTGATAATTCACCCCTCCACTTT. This gives the protein CASSGLIDNSPLHF. The full variable domain, its missing parts supplied by reference TRBV19 and TRBJ1-6, is DGGITQSPKYLFRKEGQNVTLSCEQNLNHDAMYWYRQDPGQGLRLIYYSQIVNDFQKGDIAEGYSVSREKKESFPLTVTSAQKNPTAFYLCASSGLIDNSPLHFGNGTRLTVT.

The sample holds one count of this clone. The chain employs TRBV5-4 and TRBJ2-7; 7 positions match TRBD1. Looked up from germline, CDR1 is SGHNT and CDR2 is YYREEE (reference sequence). Losses at the gene ends were 0 bases for V and 3 bases for J; bases not matched to a gene: 3. The CDR3 has 14 amino acids. DNA for the CDR3: TGTGCCAGCAGCTTGGACGGGGACAGCTACGAGCAGTACTTC. Encoded protein: CASSLDGDSYEQYF.

This clone showed up just once. V and J are TRBV10-3 and TRBJ2-5; 10 bases are a match to TRBD1. Per the germline V gene, CDR1 is ENHRY and CDR2 is SYGVKD. This CDR3 is 14 amino acids long. The J segment lost 5 bases and the V segment lost 8 bases, leaving 8 bases of the junction unmatched. The CDR3 DNA is TGTGCCATCGCCGGGACAGGGGATCGGGAGACCCAGTACTTC. Protein sequence: CAIAGTGDRETQYF.

The gene calls are TRBV19 and TRBJ1-6; 9 bases fit TRBD1. The CDR3 spans 15 residues. J was trimmed by 7 bases and V by 3 bases; bases with no gene match: 4. Per the germline V gene, CDR1 is LNHDA and CDR2 is SQIVND (reference sequence). The CDR3 nucleotides are TGTGCCAGTAGTATGATCGGGACAGGGAATTCACCCCTCCACTTT. Residues: CASSMIGTGNSPLHF.

This clone was picked up one time. This chain links TRBV5-4 with TRBJ1-4, with TRBD1 identical over 7 bases. Unmatched junction bases numbered 9, after V lost 2 bases and J lost 8 bases. Germline assignment: CDR1 SGHNT and CDR2 YYREEE (reference sequence). This CDR3 has 15 amino acids. CDR3 nucleotides: TGTGCCAGCAGCTTTGGTACAGGGGAGATAGAAAAACTGTTTTTT. This sequence encodes CASSFGTGEIEKLFF. The entire variable domain, with the rest obtained from reference TRBV5-4 and TRBJ1-4, is as follows: ETGVTQSPTHLIKTRGQQVTLRCSSQSGHNTVSWYQQALGQGPQFIFQYYREEENGRGNFPPRFSGLQFPNYSSELNVNALELDDSALYLCASSFGTGEIEKLFFGSGTQLSVL.

The chain employs TRBV28 and TRBJ2-1, with 8 bases lining up with TRBD2. Trimming at V came to 6 bases and at J to 6 bases, leaving 10 bases not matched to a gene. CDR1 is MDHEN and CDR2 is SYDVKM in the germline V gene. The length of the CDR3 is 15 residues. CDR3 sequence: CASRDGGALINEQFF. In nucleotides, the CDR3 is TGTGCCAGCAGGGACGGGGGGGCCTTAATCAATGAGCAGTTCTTC.

The chain combines TRBV7-2 with TRBJ2-7; D not certain. The germline V gene encodes CDR1 SGHTA and CDR2 FQGNSA. Trimming took 5 bases from V and 6 from J, leaving 23 bases between them. The length of the CDR3 is 16 residues. CDR3 amino acids: CASSPMLTISGREQYF. The DNA of the CDR3 is TGTGCCAGCAGCCCCATGCTGACGATTTCTGGGCGCGAGCAGTACTTC.

The CDR3 nucleotides read TGTGCCAGCAGTTTATGGGCCGGGACAGCTAGAAACTATGGCTACACCTTC. Its translation is CASSLWAGTARNYGYTF. The rearrangement uses TRBV28 and TRBJ1-2; 7 nucleotides line up with TRBD1. Germline CDR1 MDHEN, CDR2 SYDVKM. V lost 0 bases and J lost 2; bases outside the gene matches: 9. The CDR3 has 17 residues.

The chain uses TRBV10-3 and TRBJ1-2; D perhaps matches TRBD1 (5 bases). Germline V lookup: CDR1 ENHRY, CDR2 SYGVKD. The CDR3 has 14 residues. Trimming pared 4 bases from V and 8 bases from J, leaving 17 bases between. CDR3 nucleotides: TGTGCCATCAGTGGGGGTCCTCTAGGGGTCGGCTACACCTTC. This sequence encodes CAISGGPLGVGYTF.

This chain connects TRBV6-2 or TRBV6-3 to TRBJ1-1; TRBD1 is a possible D gene (6 bases). Per germline, CDR1 MNHEY and CDR2 SVGEGT. The CDR3 loop spans 14 amino acids. Trimming took off 7 bases at V and 1 base at J, with 13 bases between the two ends. The CDR3 here is CASIPRGRNTEAFF. The CDR3 coding sequence is TGTGCCAGCATCCCCAGGGGTAGGAACACTGAAGCTTTCTTT.

V gene TRBV30 combines with J gene TRBJ1-5; a weak D match, TRBD1 (6 bases). The CDR3 spans 14 residues. Deletions cut 4 bases from V and 3 bases from J, with 13 bases between. Germline V lookup: CDR1 GTSNPN, CDR2 SVGIG (reference sequence). The chain's CDR3 is CAWNKDSFNQPQHF. In nucleotides, the CDR3 is TGTGCCTGGAACAAGGACAGCTTCAATCAGCCCCAGCATTTT.

V and J are TRBV5-1 and TRBJ1-1; D not resolved. The CDR3 totals 16 residues. Trimming pared 0 bases from V and 1 base from J, leaving 13 bases between. Germline loops: CDR1 SGHRS, CDR2 YFSETQ. The CDR3 loop reads CASSLAGGGGNTEAFF. The CDR3 nucleotides are TGCGCCAGCAGCTTGGCGGGTGGAGGCGGGAACACTGAAGCTTTCTTT.

The chain links TRBV2 to TRBJ2-7, with TRBD1 matching over 9 bases. There are 14 residues in the CDR3. Germline CDR1 SNHLY, CDR2 FYNNEI. V gave up 6 bases and J gave up 5 bases; unmatched junction bases: 8. For the CDR3, the DNA is TGTGCCAGCAGCCCGGGACAGGGTCCGAACGAGCAGTACTTC. This codes for CASSPGQGPNEQYF.

V and J are TRBV25-1 and TRBJ1-2, with 7 bases lining up with TRBD1. The CDR3 is 16 residues long. After removal of 4 bases from V and 4 bases from J, the junction contained 12 bases not matched to a gene. Germline CDR1 MGHDK, CDR2 SYGVNS. Here the CDR3 reads CASSGTGESALYGYTF. The CDR3 bases are TGTGCCAGCAGTGGGACAGGAGAGTCTGCCCTCTATGGCTACACCTTC.

The CDR3 DNA reads TGTGCCAGCAGCGTAGGTCGGACAGCAAATAATTCACCCCTCCACTTT. It yields the protein CASSVGRTANNSPLHF. The chain employs TRBV9 and TRBJ1-6, with a tentative D call TRBD1 (6 bases). The CDR3 spans 16 residues. The V gene lost 0 bases and the J gene lost 5 bases, with 12 bases spanning the gap. Germline-derived CDR1 and CDR2 are SGDLS and YYNGEE.

V gene TRBV7-9 combines with J gene TRBJ1-6, with D hard to call. Germline loops: CDR1 SEHNR, CDR2 FQNEAQ (reference sequence). This CDR3 is built from 12 residues. Trimming removed 5 bases from V and 9 bases from J, with 8 bases in between. The CDR3 nucleotides are TGTGCCAGCAGCGTATTCGTTTCACCCCTCCACTTT. Protein sequence: CASSVFVSPLHF.

The chain employs TRBV7-2 and TRBJ2-1, with 9 bases lining up with TRBD2. J was trimmed by 5 bases and V by 1 base; bases with no gene match: 9. Germline V gene lookup returns CDR1 SGHTA and CDR2 FQGNSA. This CDR3 comprises 17 residues. CDR3 sequence (DNA): TGTGCCAGCAGCTTAGATCGCGGTAGCGGGAGTAACAATGAGCAGTTCTTC. Amino acid sequence: CASSLDRGSGSNNEQFF.